Below are 18 T cell receptor beta chains sequenced from a single sample in a study of cytomegalovirus exposure and HLA in healthy donors. The PCR contained 60 Vbeta and 13 Jbeta primers. Clones were sequenced by immunoSEQ multiplex PCR, and TCRdb holds only the in-frame ones, with some missing. This repertoire shows 90,000 to 150,000 clones, 74% found once; its top ten account for about 2%. The specimen was PBMCs. The receptors originated from a human donor in good health.

This clone showed up just a few times. The chain joins TRBV6-5 to TRBJ1-6; 8 bases are a match to TRBD1. Germline V gene data show CDR1 as MNHEY and CDR2 as SVGAGI. With V trimmed by 4 bases and J by 4 bases, 3 bases remained unmatched. The CDR3 spans 15 residues. Here the CDR3 reads CASSSRQGYNSPLHF. CDR3 bases: TGTGCCAGCAGTTCCCGACAGGGGTATAATTCACCCCTCCACTTT.

The chain recombines TRBV28 with TRBJ1-6; 8 bases are shared with TRBD1. CDR1 is MDHEN and CDR2 is SYDVKM in the germline V gene. CDR3 size: 12 residues. The CDR3 sequence: CAAGGGVSPLHF. DNA for the CDR3: TGTGCAGCAGGGGGCGGGGTGTCACCCCTCCACTTT. Supplemented by reference TRBV28 and TRBJ1-6, the full variable domain reads DVKVTQSSRYLVKRTGEKVFLECVQDMDHENMFWYRQDPGLGLRLIYFSYDVKMKEKGDIPEGYSVSREKKERFSLILESASTNQTSMYLCAAGGGVSPLHFGNGTRLTVT.

This sequence joins TRBV5-4 and TRBJ2-7, with TRBD1 matching over 9 bases. Germline V gene lookup returns CDR1 SGHNT and CDR2 YYREEE (reference sequence). CDR3 length: 14 amino acids. With 4 bases clipped from V and 4 bases from J, the junction kept 6 bases outside the gene matches. The CDR3, as DNA: TGTGCCAGCAGCACCGGACAGGGGAAATACGAGCAGTACTTC. Its translation: CASSTGQGKYEQYF. The entire variable domain, with the rest obtained from reference TRBV5-4 and TRBJ2-7, is as follows: ETGVTQSPTHLIKTRGQQVTLRCSSQSGHNTVSWYQQALGQGPQFIFQYYREEENGRGNFPPRFSGLQFPNYSSELNVNALELDDSALYLCASSTGQGKYEQYFGPGTRLTVT.

This clone was recorded once. V and J are TRBV27 and TRBJ2-3; no reliable D call. Germline assignment: CDR1 MNHEY and CDR2 SMNVEV (reference sequence). V was clipped by 6 bases and J by 2 bases, with 9 bases between them. The CDR3 runs to 13 residues. In nucleotides, the CDR3 is TGTGCCAGCAGAGCCCCCCTCACAGATACGCAGTATTTT. It yields the protein CASRAPLTDTQYF.

The chain has TRBV19 and TRBJ1-4; possibly TRBD1 for D (6 bases). The CDR3 has 14 amino acids. Germline CDR1 is LNHDA and CDR2 is SQIVND (reference sequence). Deletions cut 8 bases from V and 0 bases from J, with 10 bases between. The CDR3 bases are TGTGCCAGTGCCTGGACAGCAACTAATGAAAAACTGTTTTTT. Amino acids: CASAWTATNEKLFF.

This sequence joins TRBV6-1 and TRBJ1-1; D is possibly TRBD1 (6 bases). The germline V gene has CDR1 MNHNS and CDR2 SASEGT. V shed 8 bases and J shed 10 bases, with 20 bases lying between them. The CDR3 is 13 residues long. In DNA form, the CDR3 reads TGTGCCAGCCCCGACGGGAAAGGGGACACAGCTTTCTTT. This translates into CASPDGKGDTAFF.

V is TRBV6-1 and J is TRBJ1-6; D remains unclear. Germline assignment: CDR1 MNHNS and CDR2 SASEGT. The CDR3 is 14 residues long. V lost 3 bases and J lost 5, with 8 bases in between. The DNA for the CDR3 is TGTGCCAGCAGTGAGTGGCAGGATAATTCACCCCTCCACTTT. It yields the protein CASSEWQDNSPLHF.

The chain joins TRBV28 to TRBJ2-4; 8 bases map to TRBD1. The CDR3 has 16 amino acids. With V trimmed by 4 bases and J by 0 bases, 5 bases remained unmatched. CDR1 is MDHEN and CDR2 is SYDVKM in the germline V gene. CDR3 amino acids: CASSSGGTLAKNIQYF. For the CDR3, the DNA is TGTGCCAGCAGTTCAGGGGGCACCCTAGCCAAAAACATTCAGTACTTC.

The V gene is TRBV10-1, the J gene TRBJ1-6; 8 bases agree with TRBD1. V dropped 0 bases and J dropped 9; count of bases not matched to a gene: 4. CDR1 is WNHNN and CDR2 is SYGVQD in the germline V gene (reference sequence). The CDR3 covers 15 residues. In DNA, the CDR3 is TGCGCCAGCAGTGAGTCGGACAGGGCTCGTTCACCCCTCCACTTT. As protein: CASSESDRARSPLHF.

This clone was seen once. J is TRBJ2-7 and V is TRBV2, with D perhaps matching TRBD1 (6 bases). CDR1 and CDR2 (germline): SNHLY, FYNNEI. Trimming took 4 bases from V and 0 from J, leaving 13 bases between them. The CDR3 runs to 15 residues. CDR3 loop: CASSAGVVASYEQYF. The CDR3 bases are TGTGCCAGCAGTGCAGGGGTGGTGGCCTCCTACGAGCAGTACTTC.

This clone turned up a few times. The V gene is TRBV6-6, the J gene TRBJ1-1; tentatively, D is TRBD1 (5 bases). Trimming took 5 bases from V and 7 from J, leaving 20 bases between them. This CDR3 contains 15 residues. Germline V gene lookup returns CDR1 MNHNY and CDR2 SVGAGI (reference sequence). As DNA, the CDR3 is TGTGCCAGCAGTGACAGCAAGAAGGGGCGCAGTGAAGCTTTCTTT. Translating gives CASSDSKKGRSEAFF.

J is TRBJ2-1 and V is TRBV1; the table names TRBD2, a call not compared with the DNA. TRBV1 counts as a pseudogene. This CDR3 has 15 residues. The CDR3 loop is CTSSQISSGTYEQFF. The CDR3 DNA is TGCACCAGCAGCCAAATTTCTAGCGGGACGTATGAGCAGTTCTTC.

J is TRBJ1-5 and V is TRBV19; 11 positions match TRBD1. The germline gives CDR1 LNHDA, CDR2 SQIVND (reference sequence). The J segment lost 6 bases and the V segment lost 7 bases, leaving 5 bases of the junction unmatched. This CDR3 region has 14 residues. The CDR3 DNA sequence: TGTGCCAGTATAACCGGGACAGGGGGTCAGCCCCAGCATTTT. It is translated as CASITGTGGQPQHF.

V gene TRBV28 combines with J gene TRBJ2-7, with D perhaps matching TRBD2 (6 bases). V was cut by 10 bases and J by 0 bases, with 16 bases left in between. The germline CDR1 and CDR2 sequences are MDHEN and SYDVKM. The CDR3 sequence is 14 residues long. The CDR3 DNA sequence: TGTGCCACCTCCGGAGGGCCCCTCTCCTACGAGCAGTACTTC. It specifies CATSGGPLSYEQYF.

The chain is built from TRBV28 and TRBJ1-2; 7 bases fit TRBD1. CDR1 MDHEN and CDR2 SYDVKM come from the germline V gene. Trimming took 2 bases from V and 2 from J; bases not matched to a gene: 2. The length of the CDR3 is 14 residues. In DNA, the CDR3 is TGTGCCAGCAGTTTAGAACAGGGGAACTATGGCTACACCTTC. This encodes CASSLEQGNYGYTF.

The chain is built from TRBV11-2 and TRBJ1-2, with 7 bases matching TRBD1. Germline lookup yields CDR1 SGHAT and CDR2 FQNNGV. The ends lost 4 bases at V and 2 bases at J; junction bases unmatched: 4. The CDR3 totals 14 residues. CDR3 region: CASSSLTGNYGYTF. The DNA of the CDR3 is TGTGCCAGCAGCTCTCTGACAGGGAACTATGGCTACACCTTC.

V is TRBV28 and J is TRBJ1-2, with 8 bases matching TRBD1. The CDR3 length is 14 residues. The V and J ends lost 6 bases and 8 bases, in that order; junction bases with no gene match: 11. Germline V gene data show CDR1 as MDHEN and CDR2 as SYDVKM. For the CDR3, the DNA is TGTGCCAGCAGCCCAGGGGGCCAAGAAAGGGGCTACACCTTC. It codes for CASSPGGQERGYTF.

This chain connects TRBV11-2 to TRBJ2-7; tentatively, D is TRBD1 (7 bases). Trimming stripped 2 bases from V and 1 base from J, with 12 bases between. The CDR3 sequence is 15 residues long. The germline V gene has CDR1 SGHAT and CDR2 FQNNGV. CDR3 nucleotide sequence: TGTGCCAGCAGCTTACGGGCAGGGGGGTCCTACGAGCAGTACTTC. Amino acids: CASSLRAGGSYEQYF.